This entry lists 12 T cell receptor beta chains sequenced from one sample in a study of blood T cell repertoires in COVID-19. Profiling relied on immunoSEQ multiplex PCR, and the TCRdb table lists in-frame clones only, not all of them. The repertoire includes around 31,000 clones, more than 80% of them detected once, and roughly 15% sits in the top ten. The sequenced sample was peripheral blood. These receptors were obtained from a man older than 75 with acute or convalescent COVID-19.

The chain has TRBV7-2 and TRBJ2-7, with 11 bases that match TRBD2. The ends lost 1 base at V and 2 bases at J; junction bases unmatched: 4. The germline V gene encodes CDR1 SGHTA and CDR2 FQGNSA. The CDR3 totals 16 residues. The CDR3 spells CASSLVSGGAAYEQYF. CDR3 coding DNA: TGTGCCAGCAGCTTAGTTAGCGGGGGGGCCGCCTACGAGCAGTACTTC.

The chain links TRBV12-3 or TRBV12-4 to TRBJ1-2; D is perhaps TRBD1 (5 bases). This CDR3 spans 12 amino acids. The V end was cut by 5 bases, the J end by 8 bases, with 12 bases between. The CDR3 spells CASSAPEGGYTF. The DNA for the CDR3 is TGTGCCAGCAGTGCCCCGGAGGGGGGCTACACCTTC.

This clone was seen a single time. The CDR3 loop is CASSMGQATANTGELFF. DNA for the CDR3: TGTGCCAGTAGTATGGGACAGGCCACCGCGAACACCGGGGAGCTGTTTTTT. This chain uses TRBV19 with TRBJ2-2; TRBD1 matches 8 bases. The CDR3 has 17 amino acids. V was pared by 3 bases and J by 0 bases, with 6 bases of the junction left unmatched. Germline CDR1 is LNHDA and CDR2 is SQIVND (reference sequence).

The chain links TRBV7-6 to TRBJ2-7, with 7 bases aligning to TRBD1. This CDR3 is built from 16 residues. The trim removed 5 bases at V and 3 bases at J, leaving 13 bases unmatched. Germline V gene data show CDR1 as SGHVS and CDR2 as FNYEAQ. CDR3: CASSLRSRDRGYEQYF. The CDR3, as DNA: TGTGCCAGCAGCCTTAGGTCCCGGGACAGAGGCTACGAGCAGTACTTC.

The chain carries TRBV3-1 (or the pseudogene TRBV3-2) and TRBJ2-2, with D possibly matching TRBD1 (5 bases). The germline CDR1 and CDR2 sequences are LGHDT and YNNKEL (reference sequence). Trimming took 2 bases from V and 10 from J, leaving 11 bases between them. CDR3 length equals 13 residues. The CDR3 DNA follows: TGTGCCAGCAGCCAATTAAGGGGCGAGGAGCTGTTTTTT. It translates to CASSQLRGEELFF.

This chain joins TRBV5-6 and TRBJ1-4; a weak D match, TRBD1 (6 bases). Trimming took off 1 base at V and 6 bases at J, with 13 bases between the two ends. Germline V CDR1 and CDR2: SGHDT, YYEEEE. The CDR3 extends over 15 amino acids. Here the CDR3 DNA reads TGTGCCAGCAGCTTGCTCTGGGCAGGGGATGAAAAACTGTTTTTT. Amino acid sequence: CASSLLWAGDEKLFF.

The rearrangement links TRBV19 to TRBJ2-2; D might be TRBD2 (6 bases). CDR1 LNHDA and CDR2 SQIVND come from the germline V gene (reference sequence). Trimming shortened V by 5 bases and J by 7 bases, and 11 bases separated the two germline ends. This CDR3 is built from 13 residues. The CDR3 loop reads CASSSREVGELFF. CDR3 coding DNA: TGTGCCAGTAGTTCCAGGGAGGTCGGGGAGCTGTTTTTT.

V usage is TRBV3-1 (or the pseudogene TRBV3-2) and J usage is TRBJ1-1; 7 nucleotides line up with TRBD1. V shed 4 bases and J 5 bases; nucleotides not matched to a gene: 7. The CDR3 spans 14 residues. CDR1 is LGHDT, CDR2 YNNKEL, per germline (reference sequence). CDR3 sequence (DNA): TGTGCCAGCAGCCCCCGACAGGGTTGGACTGAAGCTTTCTTT. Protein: CASSPRQGWTEAFF.

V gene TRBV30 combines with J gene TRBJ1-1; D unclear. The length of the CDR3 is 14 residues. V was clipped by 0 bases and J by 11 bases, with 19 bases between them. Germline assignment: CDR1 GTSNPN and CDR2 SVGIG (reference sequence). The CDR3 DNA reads TGTGCCTGGAGTGTAGGAGGGAACCGGGGAAACGCTTTCTTT. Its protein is CAWSVGGNRGNAFF.

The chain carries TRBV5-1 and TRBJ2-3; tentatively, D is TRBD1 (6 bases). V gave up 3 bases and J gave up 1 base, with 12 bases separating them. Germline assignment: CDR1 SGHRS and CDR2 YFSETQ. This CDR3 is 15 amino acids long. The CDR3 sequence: CASSWVQGRTDTQYF. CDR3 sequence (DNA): TGCGCCAGCAGCTGGGTACAGGGCCGCACAGATACGCAGTATTTT.

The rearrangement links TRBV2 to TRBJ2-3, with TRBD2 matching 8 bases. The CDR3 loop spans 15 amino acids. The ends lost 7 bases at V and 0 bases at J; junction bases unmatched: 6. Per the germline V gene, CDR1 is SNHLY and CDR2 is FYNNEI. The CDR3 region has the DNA TGTGCCAGCAACTTAGCGGGAATTAGCACAGATACGCAGTATTTT. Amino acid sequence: CASNLAGISTDTQYF.

CDR3 sequence reads: CATSDPQEDTGELFF. The CDR3 region has the DNA TGTGCCACCAGTGATCCCCAGGAGGACACCGGGGAGCTGTTTTTT. V usage is TRBV24-1 and J usage is TRBJ2-2, with D possibly being TRBD2 (5 bases). V lost 3 bases to trimming and J lost 3 bases, with 10 bases between them. The CDR3 covers 15 residues. Germline CDR1 KGHDR, CDR2 SFDVKD.